The source of this T cell receptor beta chain is a study of T-cell reconstitution after alpha-beta-depleted transplantation in children. Unique molecular identifiers were incorporated when the TCRbeta library was constructed. TCRdb recomputed calls from the PCR reads with MiXCR, one row per CDR3 protein. This sample has about 480,000 distinct CDR3 sequences, with around an eighth found just once. Trimming removed 4 bases from V and 8 bases from J, with 10 bases in between. CDR3 length: 12 residues. The germline V gene encodes CDR1 SGHKS and CDR2 YYEKEE (reference sequence). This clonotype was seen a few times.

The chain couples TRBV5-5 to TRBJ2-4; no reliable D call. Sample: PBMCs from the stem cell graft donor, taken from the stem cell graft. The clonotype comes from a human donor who donated a stem cell graft to a child with combined immunodeficiency. CDR3 nucleotide sequence: TGTGCCAGCAGCCTGAATAGGGACATTCAGTACTTC. As protein: CASSLNRDIQYF.